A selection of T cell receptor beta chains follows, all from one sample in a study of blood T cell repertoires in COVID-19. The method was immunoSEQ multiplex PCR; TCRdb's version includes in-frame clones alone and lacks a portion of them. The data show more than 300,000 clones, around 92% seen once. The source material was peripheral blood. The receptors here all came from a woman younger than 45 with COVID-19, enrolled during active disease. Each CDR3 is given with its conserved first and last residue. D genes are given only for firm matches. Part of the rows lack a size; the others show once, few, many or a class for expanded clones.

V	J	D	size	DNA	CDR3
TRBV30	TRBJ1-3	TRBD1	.	TGTGCCTGGAGGCAAGGGACAGGGACTGGAAACACCATATATTTT	CAWRQGTGTGNTIYF
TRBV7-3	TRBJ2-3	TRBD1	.	TGTGCCAGCAGCTACCGAGGGGGCAAAGCAGATACGCAGTATTTT	CASSYRGGKADTQYF
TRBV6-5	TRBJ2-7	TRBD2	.	TGTGCCATAGATTTAGCGGGGGAAACCTACGAGCAGTACTTC	CAIDLAGETYEQYF
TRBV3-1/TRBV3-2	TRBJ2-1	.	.	TGTGCCAGCAGCCAAGTAGGAGTAGGGGGCAATGAGCAGTTCTTC	CASSQVGVGGNEQFF
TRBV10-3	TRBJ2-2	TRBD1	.	TGTGCCATCAGTGCTGGGACAGGGGCCACCGGGGAGCTGTTTTTT	CAISAGTGATGELFF
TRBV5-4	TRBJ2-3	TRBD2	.	TGTGCCAGCAGCCCCTTAGCGGGGATTACAGATACGCAGTATTTT	CASSPLAGITDTQYF
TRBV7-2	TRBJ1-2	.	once	TGTGCCAGCAGCTTGGCAGGGGACAACTATGGCTACACCTTC	CASSLAGDNYGYTF
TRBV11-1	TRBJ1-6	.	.	TGTGCCAGCAGCTTCGACAGAGCCTCACCCCTCCACTTT	CASSFDRASPLHF
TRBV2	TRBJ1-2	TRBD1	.	TGTGCCAGCAAGGGACAGGGGTATGGCTACACCTTC	CASKGQGYGYTF
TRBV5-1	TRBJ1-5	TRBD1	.	TGCGCCAGCAGCCAAGGGACAGGGGTCAATCAGCCCCAGCATTTT	CASSQGTGVNQPQHF
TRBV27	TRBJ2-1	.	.	TGTGCCAGCGGTCTCACAAAATACAATGAGCAGTTCTTC	CASGLTKYNEQFF